Listed here are 11 T cell receptor beta chains from one sample, sequenced in a study of Graves' ophthalmopathy and Graves' hyperthyroidism (dated by TCRdb to 2017 to 2018). Sequencer: Illumina HiSeq 2000. TCR beta CDR3 regions were amplified from RNA transcripts for repertoire sequencing. The first round of RT-PCR was done with HTBI primers and the Qiagen OneStep RT-PCR kit, and was followed by a second round of multiplex PCR, then size selection and purification. Using fastp trimming at Q25 and MiXCR clonotype assembly, TCRdb reanalyzed the public sequencing data and kept in-frame beta chains. Rows with a matching CDR3 protein are joined into one entry that keeps the most common DNA and genes. This sample lists about 390,000 distinct CDR3 sequences; 15% were detected once. The ten largest account for 7% of the sample. Sequencing was done on a sample of peripheral blood. Every receptor here comes from a woman under 30 with stable Graves' hyperthyroidism. Donor details come from another sample of the same person, matched by shared clones.

The chain joins TRBV28 to TRBJ1-2; D not resolved. The V gene's germline CDR1 is MDHEN and CDR2 SYDVKM. The CDR3 is 13 amino acids. Trimming shortened V by 7 bases and J by 5 bases, and 14 bases separated the two germline ends. The CDR3 here is CASTSRTGYGYTF. In nucleotides, the CDR3 is TGTGCCAGCACCTCTCGGACCGGATATGGCTACACCTTC.

This clonotype was seen ten or more times. The chain uses TRBV12-3 or TRBV12-4 and TRBJ2-5; the D gene is possibly TRBD1 (6 bases). V gave up 3 bases and J gave up 3 bases, with 11 bases separating them. The CDR3 sequence is 14 residues long. In nucleotides, the CDR3 is TGTGCCAGCAGTTTTGGCCGACAGGAAGAGACCCAGTACTTC. As protein: CASSFGRQEETQYF.

This clonotype has at least ten counts. This chain connects TRBV7-2 to TRBJ2-7; D remains ambiguous. V was trimmed by 5 bases and J by 3 bases, leaving 8 bases between them. This CDR3 contains 12 residues. Germline V gene data show CDR1 as SGHTA and CDR2 as FQGNSA. CDR3 DNA: TGTGCCAGCAGCAGGCACGGCTACGAGCAGTACTTC. It encodes CASSRHGYEQYF.

This clonotype was seen repeatedly, ten times or more. The chain employs TRBV7-2 and TRBJ1-2; D unclear. Germline V lookup: CDR1 SGHTA, CDR2 FQGNSA. CDR3 length: 13 amino acids. V was pared by 2 bases and J by 5 bases, with 9 bases between. In nucleotides, the CDR3 is TGTGCCAGCAGCTTACTAACATTTTATGGCTACACCTTC. Protein: CASSLLTFYGYTF.

At least ten counts were recorded for this clonotype. This chain joins TRBV15 and TRBJ2-7; no firm D call. With 0 bases removed from V and 5 bases from J, the gap between germline ends came to 5 bases. This CDR3 region has 12 residues. Germline-derived CDR1 and CDR2 are LNHNV and YYDKDF (reference sequence). The DNA of the CDR3 is TGTGCCACCAGCAGAGACCAGGACGAGCAGTACTTC. Amino acids: CATSRDQDEQYF. The complete variable domain, with remaining parts taken from reference TRBV15 and TRBJ2-7, reads DAMVIQNPRYQVTQFGKPVTLSCSQTLNHNVMYWYQQKSSQAPKLLFHYYDKDFNNEADTPDNFQSRRPNTSFCFLDIRSPGLGDTAMYLCATSRDQDEQYFGPGTRLTVT.

This clonotype was recorded at least ten times. This chain joins TRBV6-1 and TRBJ1-6; a possible D gene is TRBD1 (5 bases). This CDR3 has 16 residues. V was trimmed by 6 bases and J by 7 bases, leaving 19 bases between them. The germline V gene encodes CDR1 MNHNS and CDR2 SASEGT. DNA for the CDR3: TGTGCCAGCAGGGGGTATGCGGGCCGGGGGAATTCACCCCTCCACTTT. Translating it yields CASRGYAGRGNSPLHF.

Ten or more counts support this clonotype. V usage is TRBV5-1 and J usage is TRBJ1-2, with unresolved D. V was clipped by 1 base and J by 2 bases, with 9 bases between them. The CDR3 runs to 14 residues. Germline CDR1 and CDR2: SGHRS and YFSETQ. The CDR3 region is CASSLTTGNYGYTF. CDR3 coding DNA: TGCGCCAGCAGCTTGACGACGGGAAACTATGGCTACACCTTC.

This clonotype was recorded many times. This chain links TRBV6-5 with TRBJ1-1; D remains ambiguous. V was trimmed by 10 bases and J by 1 base, leaving 13 bases between them. The CDR3 consists of 13 residues. Germline CDR1 reads MNHEY; CDR2 reads SVGAGI. The CDR3 reads CATGLYENTEAFF. DNA for the CDR3: TGTGCCACCGGTTTGTATGAGAACACTGAAGCTTTCTTT.

This clonotype was observed a few times. This chain connects TRBV20-1 to TRBJ2-2; 10 positions agree with TRBD2. The germline gives CDR1 DFQATT, CDR2 SNEGSKA (reference sequence). V trimming: 4 bases; J trimming: 5 bases; junction bases outside the gene matches: 7. This CDR3 contains 15 residues. The DNA of the CDR3 is TGCAGTGCTATACAGCGGGGGGGCATGACCGGGGAGCTGTTTTTT. This gives the protein CSAIQRGGMTGELFF.

In this sample, this clonotype turned up many times. The chain is built from TRBV12-3 or TRBV12-4 and TRBJ1-2; D is unclear. CDR3 length: 12 residues. The ends were cut back, 2 bases at V and 4 bases at J, with 5 bases in the middle. The CDR3 loop is CASSLWGYGYTF. The CDR3, as DNA: TGTGCCAGCAGTTTATGGGGCTATGGCTACACCTTC.

This clonotype has at least ten counts. The DNA of the CDR3 is TGTGCCAGCAGCCTCATAGCGGGGGGGTACGTCAGCTCCTACGAGCAGTACTTC. It specifies CASSLIAGGYVSSYEQYF. V usage is TRBV11-2 and J usage is TRBJ2-7; 11 nucleotides align to TRBD2. V lost 5 bases, J lost 0 bases, and 12 bases stayed unmatched. CDR3 size: 18 residues. Per the germline V gene, CDR1 is SGHAT and CDR2 is FQNNGV.